One sample yielded the 21 T cell receptor beta chains listed below, sequenced in a study of blood T cell repertoires in COVID-19. Only in-frame clones appear in the TCRdb table, and some are missing; sequencing was by immunoSEQ multiplex PCR. The sample includes some 260,000 clones, roughly 80% seen only once; the top ten take approximately 4.3%. Sequenced: PBMCs or T cells enriched from blood (not recorded which). The source of these receptors is a man aged 25-40 years with acute COVID-19.

The chain recombines TRBV19 with TRBJ1-2; D is perhaps TRBD1 (6 bases). There are 12 residues in the CDR3. V shed 10 bases and J shed 5 bases, with 14 bases lying between them. Per the germline V gene, CDR1 is LNHDA and CDR2 is SQIVND (reference sequence). The CDR3 bases are TGTGCCATTCAGGACAGTCTTTATGGCTACACCTTC. This encodes CAIQDSLYGYTF.

V is TRBV11-3 and J is TRBJ2-5; 10 bases are a match to TRBD1. This CDR3 is built from 16 residues. CDR1 is SGHNT and CDR2 is YENEEA in the germline V gene. V lost 1 base, J lost 5 bases, and 7 bases stayed unmatched. The CDR3 nucleotides are TGTGCCAGCAGCTTAGGGGGACAGGGGTTATTGGAGACCCAGTACTTC. Protein: CASSLGGQGLLETQYF. Full variable domain (remainder filled in from reference TRBV11-3 and TRBJ2-5): EAGVVQSPRYKIIEKKQPVAFWCNPISGHNTLYWYLQNLGQGPELLIRYENEEAVDDSQLPKDRFSAERLKGVDSTLKIQPAELGDSAVYLCASSLGGQGLLETQYFGPGTRLLVL.

This chain links TRBV7-9 with TRBJ2-3; D not resolved. The CDR3 length is 15 residues. The V end was cut by 2 bases, the J end by 4 bases, with 13 bases between. CDR1 is SEHNR and CDR2 is FQNEAQ in the germline V gene (reference sequence). CDR3 amino acids: CASSLSSVKADTQYF. CDR3 bases: TGTGCCAGCAGCTTATCGAGCGTGAAGGCAGATACGCAGTATTTT.

The J gene is TRBJ2-1, the V gene TRBV24-1; 15 bases are a match to TRBD2. The CDR3 has 19 residues. In germline, CDR1 is KGHDR, CDR2 SFDVKD. V was pared by 3 bases and J by 4 bases, with 9 bases of the junction left unmatched. The CDR3 spells CATSDRTSGRALVYNEQFF. DNA of the CDR3: TGTGCCACCAGTGATCGGACTAGCGGGAGGGCCCTGGTTTACAATGAGCAGTTCTTC.

V usage is TRBV6-1 and J usage is TRBJ1-6; 7 bases are a match to TRBD1. V dropped 4 bases and J dropped 10; count of bases not matched to a gene: 13. Germline-derived CDR1 and CDR2 are MNHNS and SASEGT. The length of the CDR3 is 16 residues. In nucleotides, the CDR3 is TGTGCCAGCAGTGCCAGACAGGGTGGATTAGAATCACCCCTCCACTTT. Protein product: CASSARQGGLESPLHF.

This clone was seen many times. The rearrangement joins TRBV4-1 to TRBJ2-2; 7 bases align to TRBD1. CDR3 length: 14 amino acids. CDR1 and CDR2 from the germline V gene are MGHRA and YSYEKL. The V and J ends lost 5 bases and 6 bases, in that order; junction bases with no gene match: 6. The CDR3 nucleotides are TGCGCCAGCAGCGAGGGACAGTCTTCCGGGGAGCTGTTTTTT. This encodes CASSEGQSSGELFF.

The chain joins TRBV7-8 to TRBJ1-2; D gene unclear. V lost 2 bases and J lost 6, with 10 bases in between. There are 13 residues in the CDR3. The germline V gene has CDR1 SGHVS and CDR2 FQNEAQ. CDR3 protein: CASSLSMRDGYTF. CDR3 nucleotides: TGTGCCAGCAGCTTAAGCATGCGAGATGGCTACACCTTC.

This chain links TRBV6-6 with TRBJ2-1, with TRBD2 identical over 15 bases. The CDR3 has 18 amino acids. Germline values: CDR1 MNHNY, CDR2 SVGAGI (reference sequence). J lost 4 bases, V lost 6 bases, and 10 bases had no gene match. The chain's CDR3 is CASRRDLGLAGGYNEQFF. The CDR3 DNA reads TGTGCCAGCAGACGAGACCTAGGACTAGCGGGAGGGTACAATGAGCAGTTCTTC.

CDR3 loop: CASSLSRDRDGYTF. As DNA, the CDR3 is TGTGCCAGCAGCTTATCACGGGACAGGGATGGCTACACCTTC. This rearrangement joins TRBV7-2 to TRBJ1-2; 9 bases are shared with TRBD1. Germline CDR1 and CDR2: SGHTA and FQGNSA. Trimming removed 2 bases from V and 6 bases from J; junction bases left unmatched: 4. CDR3 size: 14 residues.

DNA for the CDR3: TGTGCCAGCAGTGAACAGGAACGCCAGCCCCAGCATTTT. Its protein product is CASSEQERQPQHF. The V gene is TRBV6-1, the J gene TRBJ1-5; D is ambiguous. CDR3 length equals 13 residues. The germline V gene encodes CDR1 MNHNS and CDR2 SASEGT. V lost 2 bases to trimming and J lost 7 bases, with 9 bases between them.

In its sample, this clone was seen once. This chain uses TRBV7-9 with TRBJ2-7; the match to TRBD2 covers 8 bases. The CDR3 covers 13 residues. Germline V gene lookup returns CDR1 SEHNR and CDR2 FQNEAQ (reference sequence). The trim removed 6 bases at V and 3 bases at J, leaving 4 bases unmatched. CDR3 nucleotide sequence: TGTGCCAGCAGACAGAGCGGGAGCTACGAGCAGTACGTC. Protein sequence: CASRQSGSYEQYV.

J is TRBJ2-7 and V is TRBV10-3; D not certain. V was cut by 7 bases and J by 6 bases, with 13 bases left in between. Looked up from germline, CDR1 is ENHRY and CDR2 is SYGVKD. This CDR3 region has 12 residues. The CDR3 loop is CAITDSGVEQYV. The CDR3 nucleotides read TGTGCCATCACCGACTCGGGTGTCGAGCAGTACGTC.

The sample holds one count of this clone. J is TRBJ1-6 and V is TRBV19, with D possibly being TRBD1 (6 bases). The V gene's germline CDR1 is LNHDA and CDR2 SQIVND (reference sequence). This CDR3 has 15 residues. Trimming removed 3 bases at V and 5 bases at J, with 11 bases between. The CDR3 loop reads CASSMGAEDNSPLHF. The CDR3 DNA sequence: TGTGCCAGTAGTATGGGGGCAGAAGATAATTCACCCCTCCACTTT.

The chain links TRBV24-1 to TRBJ2-1; the D gene is possibly TRBD1 (5 bases). Germline CDR1 KGHDR, CDR2 SFDVKD. V gave up 5 bases and J gave up 7 bases, with 11 bases separating them. This CDR3 has 13 residues. The CDR3 here is CATSVRGVNEQFF. The CDR3 DNA is TGTGCCACCAGTGTTAGGGGTGTAAATGAGCAGTTCTTC.

The table lists this clone with a count of one. V usage is TRBV7-9 and J usage is TRBJ1-1; D ambiguous. The germline V gene has CDR1 SEHNR and CDR2 FQNEAQ (reference sequence). V was trimmed by 5 bases and J by 1 base, leaving 5 bases between them. The length of the CDR3 is 12 residues. CDR3 in DNA: TGTGCCAGCAGCAATAAGAACACTGAAGCTTTCTTT. This sequence encodes CASSNKNTEAFF.

The gene calls are TRBV19 and TRBJ2-1; D call uncertain. The CDR3 is 15 residues long. Trimming left V 3 bases short and J 4 bases short, with 13 bases between. Germline V lookup: CDR1 LNHDA, CDR2 SQIVND (reference sequence). DNA of the CDR3: TGTGCCAGTAGTATCTCTGTGGGCTTTTACAATGAGCAGTTCTTC. This encodes CASSISVGFYNEQFF.

The chain couples TRBV6-5 to TRBJ1-5; TRBD1 is a possible D gene (5 bases). V shed 6 bases and J shed 3 bases, with 15 bases lying between them. This CDR3 has 15 amino acids. The germline gives CDR1 MNHEY, CDR2 SVGAGI. The CDR3 spells CASSRDRQHNQPQHF. The DNA of the CDR3 is TGTGCCAGCAGCCGAGACAGACAGCACAATCAGCCCCAGCATTTT.

J is TRBJ1-2 and V is TRBV3-1 (or the pseudogene TRBV3-2); D is ambiguous. Trimming cost V 0 bases and J 5 bases, with 7 bases left between them. Per the germline V gene, CDR1 is LGHDT and CDR2 is YNNKEL (reference sequence). The CDR3 loop spans 13 amino acids. CDR3: CASSQEQVYGYTF. The CDR3 nucleotides read TGTGCCAGCAGCCAAGAGCAGGTATATGGCTACACCTTC.

The count of this clone is one. The V and J genes are TRBV7-9 and TRBJ1-6; D is uncertain. This CDR3 comprises 17 residues. Germline V gene lookup returns CDR1 SEHNR and CDR2 FQNEAQ (reference sequence). Trimming took off 5 bases at V and 2 bases at J, with 16 bases between the two ends. CDR3 sequence (DNA): TGTGCCAGCAGCCCCCTACTGAGGGCCGCCTATAATTCACCCCTCCACTTT. Translation gives CASSPLLRAAYNSPLHF. The full variable domain, in which reference TRBV7-9 and TRBJ1-6 provide the parts outside the CDR3, is DTGVSQNPRHKITKRGQNVTFRCDPISEHNRLYWYRQTLGQGPEFLTYFQNEAQLEKSRLLSDRFSAERPKGSFSTLEIQRTEQGDSAMYLCASSPLLRAAYNSPLHFGNGTRLTVT.

The chain joins TRBV28 to TRBJ1-5; D is uncertain. Deletions cut 6 bases from V and 2 bases from J, with 5 bases between. The germline V gene encodes CDR1 MDHEN and CDR2 SYDVKM. CDR3 length equals 12 residues. The CDR3: CASRGGNQPQHF. In DNA form, the CDR3 reads TGTGCCAGCAGGGGAGGCAATCAGCCCCAGCATTTT.

This chain connects TRBV18 to TRBJ2-1; 12 bases agree with TRBD2. The CDR3 loop spans 16 amino acids. Germline V gene data show CDR1 as KGHSH and CDR2 as LQKENI. V trimming: 2 bases; J trimming: 5 bases; junction bases outside the gene matches: 4. The CDR3 coding sequence is TGTGCCAGCTCACCAATCGGACTAGCGGGGCACAATGAGCAGTTCTTC. This translates into CASSPIGLAGHNEQFF.